These 12 T cell receptor beta chains came from one sample sequenced in a study of cytomegalovirus exposure and HLA in healthy donors. The PCR contained 60 Vbeta and 13 Jbeta primers. The table came from immunoSEQ multiplex PCR; TCRdb's copy has only in-frame clones and leaves some out. This table holds 150,000 to 200,000 clones, roughly 73% found once. The specimen was PBMCs. Source of these receptors: a woman between 40 and 50 years old in good health and CMV-seropositive.

The chain has TRBV7-9 and TRBJ2-7; D is possibly TRBD1 (5 bases). The germline V gene has CDR1 SEHNR and CDR2 FQNEAQ (reference sequence). The CDR3 totals 15 residues. The V and J ends lost 2 bases and 5 bases respectively, with 16 bases between them. CDR3 residues: CASSLFTGYTDEQYF. CDR3 DNA sequence: TGTGCCAGCAGCTTATTTACAGGATATACCGACGAGCAGTACTTC. Full variable domain (outside the CDR3, taken from reference TRBV7-9 and TRBJ2-7): DTGVSQNPRHKITKRGQNVTFRCDPISEHNRLYWYRQTLGQGPEFLTYFQNEAQLEKSRLLSDRFSAERPKGSFSTLEIQRTEQGDSAMYLCASSLFTGYTDEQYFGPGTRLTVT.

The chain employs TRBV27 and TRBJ2-7, with 10 bases that match TRBD1. CDR3 length: 17 amino acids. Looked up from germline, CDR1 is MNHEY and CDR2 is SMNVEV (reference sequence). V lost 5 bases and J lost 3; bases outside the gene matches: 13. Here the CDR3 reads CASSPHPGQGVNYEQYF. The CDR3 region has the DNA TGTGCCAGCAGTCCTCATCCCGGACAGGGGGTCAACTACGAGCAGTACTTC.

The chain has TRBV5-4 and TRBJ1-1, with 7 bases lining up with TRBD1. CDR1 is SGHNT, CDR2 YYREEE, per germline (reference sequence). Trimming removed 9 bases from V and 5 bases from J; junction bases left unmatched: 4. The CDR3 runs to 11 residues. The CDR3 DNA reads as TGTGCCACAGGGGGGAGGACTGAAGCTTTCTTT. This codes for CATGGRTEAFF. Complete variable domain (other parts from reference TRBV5-4 and TRBJ1-1): ETGVTQSPTHLIKTRGQQVTLRCSSQSGHNTVSWYQQALGQGPQFIFQYYREEENGRGNFPPRFSGLQFPNYSSELNVNALELDDSALYLCATGGRTEAFFGQGTRLTVV.

The J gene is TRBJ1-5, the V gene TRBV6-5, with D possibly matching TRBD1 (5 bases). The CDR3 runs 14 residues. CDR1 and CDR2 (germline): MNHEY, SVGAGI. Trimming pared 5 bases from V and 0 bases from J, leaving 8 bases between. The CDR3 reads CASSGGASNQPQHF. The CDR3 nucleotides read TGTGCCAGCAGTGGCGGGGCTAGCAATCAGCCCCAGCATTTT.

This chain joins TRBV18 and TRBJ2-1, with 12 nucleotides matching TRBD2. V dropped 4 bases and J dropped 6; count of bases not matched to a gene: 4. Germline V CDR1 and CDR2: KGHSH, LQKENI. The CDR3 covers 15 residues. CDR3 nucleotide sequence: TGTGCCAGCTCACGAGGACTAGCGGGGTCCAATGAGCAGTTCTTC. Its translation: CASSRGLAGSNEQFF.

The chain couples TRBV6-5 to TRBJ2-7, with 8 bases fitting TRBD1. The germline V gene has CDR1 MNHEY and CDR2 SVGAGI. The junction had 4 bases not matched to a gene; V was cut back by 2 bases and J by 1 base. The CDR3 runs 15 residues. CDR3: CASSYGTGRSYEQYF. The CDR3 DNA is TGTGCCAGCAGTTACGGGACAGGAAGATCCTACGAGCAGTACTTC.

V is TRBV11-2 and J is TRBJ1-2, with TRBD1 as a possible D gene (6 bases). Germline CDR1 and CDR2: SGHAT and FQNNGV. Trimming took 4 bases from V and 4 from J, leaving 19 bases between them. This CDR3 is 16 amino acids long. This chain's CDR3 is CASSSISTGNLYGYTF. CDR3 sequence (DNA): TGTGCCAGCAGCTCAATAAGTACAGGGAACCTCTATGGCTACACCTTC.

The sample holds a few counts of this clone. V gene TRBV28 combines with J gene TRBJ2-2, with D perhaps TRBD2 (6 bases). Germline CDR1 is MDHEN and CDR2 is SYDVKM. V was cut by 3 bases and J by 0 bases, with 11 bases left in between. This CDR3 has 16 residues. CDR3 sequence (DNA): TGTGCCAGCAGTTTCGAGGGGACTTCGAACACCGGGGAGCTGTTTTTT. As protein: CASSFEGTSNTGELFF.

V usage is TRBV27 and J usage is TRBJ2-3; a possible D gene is TRBD1 (7 bases). Trimming left V 5 bases short and J 4 bases short, with 22 bases between. Germline V lookup: CDR1 MNHEY, CDR2 SMNVEV (reference sequence). CDR3 length: 17 residues. The CDR3 sequence: CASSPYSTGWGADTQYF. The CDR3 nucleotides are TGTGCCAGCAGTCCATATTCGACAGGGTGGGGGGCAGATACGCAGTATTTT.

This clone was seen a handful of times. The CDR3 region has the DNA TGTGCCAGCAGCTTAAAAGCCCCTAAGGGAGGGGCGAGAACAGATACGCAGTATTTT. Translating gives CASSLKAPKGGARTDTQYF. The chain carries TRBV7-3 and TRBJ2-3, with 7 bases lining up with TRBD2. CDR3 size: 19 residues. V dropped 1 base and J dropped 3; count of bases not matched to a gene: 16. Germline V gene data show CDR1 as SGHTA and CDR2 as FQGTGA.

The V and J genes are TRBV18 and TRBJ2-3; 11 nucleotides match TRBD2. CDR1 KGHSH and CDR2 LQKENI come from the germline V gene. This CDR3 spans 14 amino acids. Trimming cost V 4 bases and J 6 bases; bases outside gene matches: 3. The CDR3 spells CASSQLAGDDTQYF. The CDR3 DNA sequence: TGTGCCAGCTCACAACTAGCGGGAGATGATACGCAGTATTTT.

V gene TRBV10-2 combines with J gene TRBJ1-1; tentative D call: TRBD1 (6 bases). The CDR3 covers 13 residues. Germline CDR1 and CDR2: WSHSY and SAAADI. V was trimmed by 7 bases and J by 5 bases, leaving 14 bases between them. As DNA, the CDR3 is TGCGCCAGCAATCTACAGGGAAATACTGAAGCTTTCTTT. Translated, it gives CASNLQGNTEAFF.